The sequence of this T cell receptor beta chain was determined in a study of cytomegalovirus exposure and HLA in healthy donors. The PCR ran on 60 Vbeta and 13 Jbeta primers. This table comes from immunoSEQ multiplex PCR, and its TCRdb copy is limited to in-frame clones, with some not included. The top ten hold about 1.7% of the sample, which has over 200,000 clones, almost 80% seen once. V lost 3 bases to trimming and J lost 4 bases; unmatched junction nucleotides: 9. Germline CDR1 MNHEY, CDR2 SMNVEV (reference sequence). The CDR3 spans 17 residues. Sequencing was performed on PBMCs. The rearrangement links TRBV27 to TRBJ1-5, with 10 bases matching TRBD1. The sequence was collected from a male donor in good health and CMV-seronegative. CDR3 DNA sequence: TGTGCCAGCAGTTTCCTCGGGGGACAGGGGACTAATCAGCCCCAGCATTTT. Its protein product is CASSFLGGQGTNQPQHF.